Shown below are 29 T cell receptor beta chains from a single sample sequenced in a study of blood T cell repertoires in COVID-19. The table came from immunoSEQ multiplex PCR; TCRdb's copy has only in-frame clones and leaves some out. Here the sample spans 99,000 or so clones, around 84% being singletons. Sequences were obtained from peripheral blood. These receptors were collected from a woman over 75 with acute or convalescent COVID-19.

V usage is TRBV27 and J usage is TRBJ2-1, with TRBD2 identical over 12 bases. Per the germline V gene, CDR1 is MNHEY and CDR2 is SMNVEV (reference sequence). J lost 8 bases, V lost 4 bases, and 6 bases had no gene match. This CDR3 comprises 15 residues. CDR3 in DNA: TGTGCCAGCAGTTCTACTAGCGGGAGGTGGTATGAGCAGTTCTTC. Encoded protein: CASSSTSGRWYEQFF.

This clone occurred once. This sequence joins TRBV2 and TRBJ1-2; D is perhaps TRBD1 (6 bases). Germline values: CDR1 SNHLY, CDR2 FYNNEI. The CDR3 spans 15 residues. Trimming took off 6 bases at V and 1 base at J, with 15 bases between the two ends. The CDR3 sequence is CASSRQQGGNYGYTF. CDR3 DNA sequence: TGTGCCAGCAGCCGACAACAGGGTGGTAACTATGGCTACACCTTC. The full variable domain, its missing parts supplied by reference TRBV2 and TRBJ1-2, is EPEVTQTPSHQVTQMGQEVILRCVPISNHLYFYWYRQILGQKVEFLVSFYNNEISEKSEIFDDQFSVERPDGSNFTLKIRSTKLEDSAMYFCASSRQQGGNYGYTFGSGTRLTVV.

This clone appeared a few times. J is TRBJ2-1 and V is TRBV7-9; 7 bases match TRBD1. Unmatched junction bases numbered 3, after V lost 4 bases and J lost 6 bases. There are 13 residues in the CDR3. Germline V lookup: CDR1 SEHNR, CDR2 FQNEAQ (reference sequence). CDR3 protein: CASSWDSLNEQFF. In DNA, the CDR3 is TGTGCCAGCAGCTGGGACAGCCTCAATGAGCAGTTCTTC.

The rearrangement uses TRBV2 and TRBJ1-6, with unresolved D. Germline CDR1 reads SNHLY; CDR2 reads FYNNEI. The V and J ends lost 2 bases and 10 bases respectively, with 9 bases between them. There are 13 residues in the CDR3. CDR3 amino acids: CASSELALSPLHF. For the CDR3, the DNA is TGTGCCAGCAGTGAACTTGCTCTATCACCCCTCCACTTT.

The chain recombines TRBV9 with TRBJ2-2, with TRBD2 matching 8 bases. The germline CDR1 and CDR2 sequences are SGDLS and YYNGEE. This CDR3 has 15 residues. V shed 2 bases and J 3 bases; nucleotides not matched to a gene: 3. The CDR3 nucleotides are TGTGCCAGCAGCGTCGGGGGGGTACACACCGGGGAGCTGTTTTTT. Protein product: CASSVGGVHTGELFF.

This clone was seen a few times. The chain employs TRBV19 and TRBJ2-6; D is perhaps TRBD2 (5 bases). Germline-derived CDR1 and CDR2 are LNHDA and SQIVND (reference sequence). The V gene lost 1 base and the J gene lost 0 bases, with 10 bases spanning the gap. There are 17 residues in the CDR3. This CDR3 reads CASSIGAGISGANVLTF. The CDR3 DNA reads as TGTGCCAGTAGTATAGGTGCCGGGATCTCTGGGGCCAACGTCCTGACTTTC. Full variable domain (remainder filled in from reference TRBV19 and TRBJ2-6): DGGITQSPKYLFRKEGQNVTLSCEQNLNHDAMYWYRQDPGQGLRLIYYSQIVNDFQKGDIAEGYSVSREKKESFPLTVTSAQKNPTAFYLCASSIGAGISGANVLTFGAGSRLTVL.

The chain employs TRBV29-1 and TRBJ2-1; D is possibly TRBD2 (6 bases). The germline CDR1 and CDR2 sequences are SQVTM and ANQGSEA. The length of the CDR3 is 12 residues. V lost 4 bases to trimming and J lost 8 bases, with 12 bases between them. The CDR3 DNA sequence: TGCAGCGTTGCCGGGTGGGGGGATGAGCAGTTCTTC. Protein sequence: CSVAGWGDEQFF.

The chain links TRBV9 to TRBJ2-1, with D maybe TRBD1 (6 bases). CDR1 is SGDLS and CDR2 is YYNGEE in the germline V gene. CDR3 size: 15 residues. Trimming took 0 bases from V and 2 from J, leaving 9 bases between them. The CDR3 coding sequence is TGTGCCAGCAGCGTAGACAGGGCCACCTACAATGAGCAGTTCTTC. As protein: CASSVDRATYNEQFF.

The chain carries TRBV28 and TRBJ1-2; TRBD1 is a possible D gene (5 bases). Germline V gives CDR1 MDHEN, CDR2 SYDVKM. This CDR3 region has 14 residues. The V and J ends lost 1 base and 4 bases respectively, with 10 bases between them. The CDR3 loop is CASSLSRQSYGYTF. CDR3 nucleotide sequence: TGTGCCAGCAGTTTATCGAGACAGTCCTATGGCTACACCTTC.

The CDR3 bases are TGTGCCAGCAGCGGAGGGGGGACAGCGAACACTGAAGCTTTCTTT. As protein: CASSGGGTANTEAFF. This rearrangement joins TRBV2 to TRBJ1-1; 7 bases match TRBD1. The CDR3 contains 15 residues. The J segment lost 1 base and the V segment lost 6 bases, leaving 8 bases of the junction unmatched. Looked up from germline, CDR1 is SNHLY and CDR2 is FYNNEI.

This clone was recorded once. The V and J genes are TRBV5-1 and TRBJ2-1; 8 bases align to TRBD1. The CDR3 loop spans 17 amino acids. Unmatched junction bases numbered 15, after V lost 4 bases and J lost 6 bases. The V gene's germline CDR1 is SGHRS and CDR2 YFSETQ. The CDR3 bases are TGCGCCAGCAGCCGGAGGACAGGGCCAGGGACCCGCAATGAGCAGTTCTTC. As protein: CASSRRTGPGTRNEQFF.

V usage is TRBV5-1 and J usage is TRBJ1-1, with D tentatively TRBD1 (6 bases). Germline CDR1 SGHRS, CDR2 YFSETQ. Trimming took 4 bases from V and 11 from J, leaving 24 bases between them. The CDR3 covers 15 residues. The CDR3, as DNA: TGCGCCAGCAGCCTTATACCTGGGACACCGGATGGGGCTTTCTTT. This sequence encodes CASSLIPGTPDGAFF.

The chain is built from TRBV5-1 and TRBJ1-1; D call uncertain. V was pared by 2 bases and J by 0 bases, with 8 bases between. Per germline, CDR1 SGHRS and CDR2 YFSETQ. The length of the CDR3 is 14 residues. The CDR3 sequence is CASSFTHMNTEAFF. CDR3 DNA: TGCGCCAGCAGCTTTACACATATGAACACTGAAGCTTTCTTT.

The chain has TRBV5-1 and TRBJ2-1, with 9 nucleotides matching TRBD2. Germline CDR1 SGHRS, CDR2 YFSETQ. V lost 4 bases, J lost 8 bases, and 10 bases stayed unmatched. This CDR3 is 15 amino acids long. Here the CDR3 DNA reads TGCGCCAGCAGCACGGATTTAGCGGGAGCGTATGAGCAGTTCTTC. This gives the protein CASSTDLAGAYEQFF.

The rearrangement joins TRBV5-4 to TRBJ1-1, with D unresolved. The CDR3 consists of 15 residues. CDR1 SGHNT and CDR2 YYREEE come from the germline V gene (reference sequence). The ends were cut back, 0 bases at V and 1 base at J, with 10 bases in the middle. DNA for the CDR3: TGTGCCAGCAGCTTGGCCGCCAGAACGAACACTGAAGCTTTCTTT. It codes for CASSLAARTNTEAFF.

The rearrangement uses TRBV11-3 and TRBJ2-1, with D perhaps TRBD2 (5 bases). There are 14 residues in the CDR3. Between the trimmed V and J ends, which lost 8 bases and 8 bases, there was a span of 19 bases. Germline values: CDR1 SGHNT, CDR2 YENEEA. The CDR3 spells CASGGRRRKYEQFF. The CDR3 coding sequence is TGTGCCAGCGGCGGGCGGAGGCGAAAATATGAGCAGTTCTTC.

The rearrangement links TRBV10-3 to TRBJ1-2, with a tentative D call TRBD1 (5 bases). V lost 2 bases, J lost 1 base, and 11 bases lay in between. This CDR3 has 15 amino acids. Germline-derived CDR1 and CDR2 are ENHRY and SYGVKD. The CDR3 region has the DNA TGTGCCATCAGTGAGCCGCAGGGACTTAACTATGGCTACACCTTC. Amino acid sequence: CAISEPQGLNYGYTF.

The chain is built from TRBV21-1 and TRBJ2-2; the table assigns TRBD2, which was not confirmed against the DNA. TRBV21-1 is listed as a pseudogene. The CDR3 has 16 amino acids. CDR3 nucleotides: TGTGCCAGCAGTTCGACGGGGAGGCGGGTCACCGGGGAGCTGTTTTTT. This translates into CASSSTGRRVTGELFF.

Here the CDR3 reads CASSRDRALYNEQFF. In DNA form, the CDR3 reads TGTGCCAGCAGCAGAGACAGGGCTCTCTACAATGAGCAGTTCTTC. This chain joins TRBV28 and TRBJ2-1, with TRBD1 identical over 7 bases. V lost 6 bases and J lost 3; bases outside the gene matches: 8. Germline CDR1 is MDHEN and CDR2 is SYDVKM. This CDR3 comprises 15 residues.

The gene calls are TRBV18 and TRBJ1-6, with TRBD1 matching 11 bases. The CDR3 is made up of 16 amino acids. Trimming at V came to 4 bases and at J to 8 bases, leaving 7 bases not matched to a gene. Germline CDR1 KGHSH, CDR2 LQKENI. CDR3 DNA: TGTGCCAGCTCACTAGGACAGGGGGCTTTTGATTCACCCCTCCACTTT. Translated: CASSLGQGAFDSPLHF.

The V gene is TRBV5-6, the J gene TRBJ2-2; the match to TRBD2 covers 12 bases. V shed 1 base, J shed 3 bases, and the junction held 7 bases outside the gene matches. This CDR3 spans 18 amino acids. Germline V gene sequence: CDR1 SGHDT, CDR2 YYEEEE. The CDR3 spells CASSLYAGTSGYTGELFF. CDR3 DNA: TGTGCCAGCAGCTTGTACGCCGGGACTAGCGGGTACACCGGGGAGCTGTTTTTT.

The chain links TRBV7-9 to TRBJ1-6, with D perhaps matching TRBD1 (6 bases). The V gene's germline CDR1 is SEHNR and CDR2 FQNEAQ (reference sequence). V was clipped by 3 bases and J by 0 bases, with 9 bases between them. The CDR3 runs 16 residues. This CDR3 is CASSFVQGSYNSPLHF. The CDR3 bases are TGTGCCAGCAGCTTCGTACAGGGCTCCTATAATTCACCCCTCCACTTT.

The V gene is TRBV2, the J gene TRBJ2-1, with TRBD2 identical over 7 bases. CDR1 SNHLY and CDR2 FYNNEI come from the germline V gene. This CDR3 region has 13 residues. V gave up 7 bases and J gave up 6 bases; unmatched junction bases: 6. The CDR3 sequence is CASTRTRGNEQFF. The CDR3 DNA reads TGTGCCAGCACCCGGACTAGGGGCAATGAGCAGTTCTTC.

About this clone: One end of the junction fails to match germline, which may point to a read error. The rearrangement uses TRBV2 and TRBJ2-5; 10 bases map to TRBD2. Looked up from germline, CDR1 is SNHLY and CDR2 is FYNNEI. CDR3 length: 15 residues. CDR3 coding DNA: TGTGCCAGCAGTAAAGCGGGAGGGAATGTAGAGACCCAGTACTTC. It encodes CASSKAGGNVETQYF. Full variable domain (rest looked up from reference TRBV2 and TRBJ2-5): EPEVTQTPSHQVTQMGQEVILRCVPISNHLYFYWYRQILGQKVEFLVSFYNNEISEKSEIFDDQFSVERPDGSNFTLKIRSTKLEDSAMYFCASSKAGGNVETQYFGPGTRLLVL.

This clone was observed a single time. CDR3 amino acids: CASSKPGQETQYF. CDR3 nucleotide sequence: TGTGCCAGCAGCAAGCCAGGGCAAGAGACCCAGTACTTC. The rearrangement joins TRBV5-4 to TRBJ2-5; D is perhaps TRBD1 (5 bases). Germline values: CDR1 SGHNT, CDR2 YYREEE (reference sequence). Trimming left V 4 bases short and J 2 bases short, with 9 bases between. This CDR3 is built from 13 residues.

This clone has only one observation. V gene TRBV11-3 combines with J gene TRBJ2-3; TRBD1 aligns across 8 bases. Germline V gives CDR1 SGHNT, CDR2 YENEEA. CDR3 length equals 17 residues. Germline trimming cut 2 bases from V and 1 base from J; bases unmatched to any gene: 8. The CDR3 loop reads CASSLLGQALGTDTQYF. The CDR3 region has the DNA TGTGCCAGCAGCTTATTGGGACAGGCCTTGGGCACAGATACGCAGTATTTT.

This clone showed up just a few times. This chain links TRBV5-4 with TRBJ2-1; D possibly corresponds to TRBD2 (6 bases). Trimming shortened V by 6 bases and J by 3 bases, and 13 bases separated the two germline ends. This CDR3 is built from 14 residues. Germline lookup yields CDR1 SGHNT and CDR2 YYREEE (reference sequence). As DNA, the CDR3 is TGTGCCAGCACCGACGGGACTCTCTACAATGAGCAGTTCTTC. Translation gives CASTDGTLYNEQFF.

V is TRBV7-2 and J is TRBJ2-4, with 11 bases fitting TRBD2. Germline V gene lookup returns CDR1 SGHTA and CDR2 FQGNSA. V was clipped by 3 bases and J by 2 bases; unmatched bases: 3. CDR3 length: 16 residues. CDR3 sequence reads: CASSFGLAGSKNIQYF. The CDR3 coding sequence is TGTGCCAGCAGCTTCGGACTAGCGGGTTCCAAAAACATTCAGTACTTC.

V is TRBV18 and J is TRBJ1-2, with TRBD1 matching 7 bases. The ends lost 2 bases at V and 6 bases at J; junction bases unmatched: 15. Looked up from germline, CDR1 is KGHSH and CDR2 is LQKENI. The CDR3 is 17 amino acids. CDR3 loop: CASSPNAGGRRQNGYTF. For the CDR3, the DNA is TGTGCCAGCTCACCAAATGCAGGGGGACGGCGACAGAATGGCTACACCTTC. The whole variable domain, filled in from reference TRBV18 and TRBJ1-2, reads NAGVMQNPRHLVRRRGQEARLRCSPMKGHSHVYWYRQLPEEGLKFMVYLQKENIIDESGMPKERFSAEFPKEGPSILRIQQVVRGDSAAYFCASSPNAGGRRQNGYTFGSGTRLTVV.